This T cell receptor (beta chain) was found in a study of CD8 T cells in ankylosing spondylitis. Quantitative barcoded 5'-RACE was used to prepare TCR beta libraries. Using its own MiXCR run on the 5' RACE reads, TCRdb lists one record per CDR3 protein. The sample shows 650,000 to 800,000 distinct CDR3 sequences, around 19% of them seen only once. V was pared by 4 bases and J by 5 bases, with 16 bases between. The CDR3 runs 15 residues. Study-level results: Prior literature has documented some motif variants in synovial fluid and blood from reactive arthritis. CD8+ disease-linked clones were present at relatively low frequencies in blood. Ankylosing spondylitis blood seemed to carry a telltale TCR beta motif made of under 10 highly homologous variants.

This clonotype was detected only a few times. Antigen: not known. Sequencing was carried out using blood, either unsorted or a sorted T cell fraction (not recorded which). The origin of this receptor is a male donor with ankylosing spondylitis. This rearrangement joins TRBV12-3 or TRBV12-4 to TRBJ2-3; a possible D gene is TRBD2 (5 bases). The CDR3 nucleotides are TGTGCCAGCAGTTACAGCGGACCAAAAGGAGATACGCAGTATTTT. Its protein product is CASSYSGPKGDTQYF.